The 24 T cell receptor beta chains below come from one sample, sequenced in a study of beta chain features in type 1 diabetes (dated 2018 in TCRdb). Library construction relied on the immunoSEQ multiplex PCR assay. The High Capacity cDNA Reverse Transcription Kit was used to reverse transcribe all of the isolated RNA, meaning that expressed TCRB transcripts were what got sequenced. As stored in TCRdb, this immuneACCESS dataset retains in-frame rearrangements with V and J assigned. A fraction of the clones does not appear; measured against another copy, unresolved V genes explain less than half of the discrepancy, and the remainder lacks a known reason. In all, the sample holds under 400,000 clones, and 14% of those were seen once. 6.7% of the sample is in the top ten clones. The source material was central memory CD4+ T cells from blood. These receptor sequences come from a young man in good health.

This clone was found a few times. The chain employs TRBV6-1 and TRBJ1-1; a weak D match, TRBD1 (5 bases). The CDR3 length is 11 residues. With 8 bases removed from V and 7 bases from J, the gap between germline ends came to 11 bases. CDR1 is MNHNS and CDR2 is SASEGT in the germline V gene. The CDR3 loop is CASRGSLEAFF. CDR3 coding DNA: TGTGCCAGCCGGGGGTCCCTTGAAGCTTTCTTT.

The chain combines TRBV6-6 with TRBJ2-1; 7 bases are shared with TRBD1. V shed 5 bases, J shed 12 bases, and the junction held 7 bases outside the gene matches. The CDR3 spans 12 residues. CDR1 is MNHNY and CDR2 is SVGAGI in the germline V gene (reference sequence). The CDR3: CASSRQGKGQFF. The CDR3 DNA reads TGTGCCAGCAGTCGACAGGGTAAGGGGCAGTTCTTC.

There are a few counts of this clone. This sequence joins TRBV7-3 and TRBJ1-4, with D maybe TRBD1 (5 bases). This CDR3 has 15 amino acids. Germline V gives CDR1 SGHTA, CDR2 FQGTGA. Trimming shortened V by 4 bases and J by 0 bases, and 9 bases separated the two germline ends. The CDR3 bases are TGTGCCAGCAGCTCCCAGACAGCAACTAATGAAAAACTGTTTTTT. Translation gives CASSSQTATNEKLFF. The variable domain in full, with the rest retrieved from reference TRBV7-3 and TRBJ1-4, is GAGVSQTPSNKVTEKGKYVELRCDPISGHTALYWYRQSLGQGPEFLIYFQGTGAADDSGLPNDRFFAVRPEGSVSTLKIQRTERGDSAVYLCASSSQTATNEKLFFGSGTQLSVL.

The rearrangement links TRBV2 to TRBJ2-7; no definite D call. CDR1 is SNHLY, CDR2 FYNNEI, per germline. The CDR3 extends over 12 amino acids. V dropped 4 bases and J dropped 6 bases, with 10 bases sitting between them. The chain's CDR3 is CASSVTGLEQYV. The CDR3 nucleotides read TGTGCCAGCAGTGTTACCGGGCTCGAGCAGTACGTC.

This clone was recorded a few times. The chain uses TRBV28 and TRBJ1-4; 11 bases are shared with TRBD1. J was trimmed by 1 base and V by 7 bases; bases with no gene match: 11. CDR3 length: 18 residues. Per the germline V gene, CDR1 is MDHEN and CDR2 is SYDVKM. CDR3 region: CASNEAGTGGGTNEKLFF. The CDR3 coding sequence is TGTGCCAGCAACGAGGCTGGGACAGGGGGGGGAACTAATGAAAAACTGTTTTTT.

CDR3 in amino acids: CASRGTGGQPQHF. The CDR3 bases are TGTGCCAGCAGAGGGACAGGGGGTCAGCCCCAGCATTTT. This chain uses TRBV6-6 with TRBJ1-5, with 11 positions matching TRBD1. The CDR3 loop spans 13 amino acids. The trim removed 6 bases at V and 6 bases at J, leaving 1 base unmatched. Germline V CDR1 and CDR2: MNHNY, SVGAGI (reference sequence).

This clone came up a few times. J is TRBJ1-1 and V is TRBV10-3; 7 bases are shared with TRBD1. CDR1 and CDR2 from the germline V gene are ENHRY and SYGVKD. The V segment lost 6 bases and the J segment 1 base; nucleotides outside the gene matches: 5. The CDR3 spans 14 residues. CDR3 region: CAIRTTGRNTEAFF. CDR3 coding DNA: TGTGCCATCAGGACGACAGGGCGGAACACTGAAGCTTTCTTT.

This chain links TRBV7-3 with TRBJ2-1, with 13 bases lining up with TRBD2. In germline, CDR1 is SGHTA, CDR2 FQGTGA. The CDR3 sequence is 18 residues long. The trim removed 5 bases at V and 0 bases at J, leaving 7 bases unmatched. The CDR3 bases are TGTGCCAGCAGCCTCACTAGCGGGAGGGTCAGCTCCTACAATGAGCAGTTCTTC. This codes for CASSLTSGRVSSYNEQFF.

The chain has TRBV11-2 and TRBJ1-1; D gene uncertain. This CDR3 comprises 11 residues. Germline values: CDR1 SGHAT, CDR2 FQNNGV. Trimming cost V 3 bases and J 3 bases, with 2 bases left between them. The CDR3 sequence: CASSFDTEAFF. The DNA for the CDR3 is TGTGCCAGCAGCTTTGACACTGAAGCTTTCTTT. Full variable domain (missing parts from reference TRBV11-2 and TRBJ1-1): EAGVAQSPRYKIIEKRQSVAFWCNPISGHATLYWYQQILGQGPKLLIQFQNNGVVDDSQLPKDRFSAERLKGVDSTLKIQPAKLEDSAVYLCASSFDTEAFFGQGTRLTVV.

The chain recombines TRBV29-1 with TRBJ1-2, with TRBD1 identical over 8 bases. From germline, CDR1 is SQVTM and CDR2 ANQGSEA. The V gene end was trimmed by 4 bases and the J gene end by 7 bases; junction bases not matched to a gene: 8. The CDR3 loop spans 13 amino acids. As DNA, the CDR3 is TGCAGCGTTGCCATATCAGGGGGCGCTGGCTACACCTTC. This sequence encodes CSVAISGGAGYTF.

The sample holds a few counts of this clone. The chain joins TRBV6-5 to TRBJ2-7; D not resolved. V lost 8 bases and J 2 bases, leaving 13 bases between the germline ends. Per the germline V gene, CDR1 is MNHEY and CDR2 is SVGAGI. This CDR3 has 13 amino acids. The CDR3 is CASRLGIPYEQYF. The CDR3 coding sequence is TGTGCCAGCCGTTTAGGGATTCCCTACGAGCAGTACTTC.

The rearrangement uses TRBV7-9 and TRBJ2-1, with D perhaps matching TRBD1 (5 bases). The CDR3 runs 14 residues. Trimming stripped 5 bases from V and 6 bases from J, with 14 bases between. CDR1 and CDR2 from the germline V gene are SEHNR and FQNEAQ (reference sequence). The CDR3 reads CASSLSPQGNEQFF. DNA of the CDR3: TGTGCCAGCAGCCTCTCCCCGCAGGGCAATGAGCAGTTCTTC.

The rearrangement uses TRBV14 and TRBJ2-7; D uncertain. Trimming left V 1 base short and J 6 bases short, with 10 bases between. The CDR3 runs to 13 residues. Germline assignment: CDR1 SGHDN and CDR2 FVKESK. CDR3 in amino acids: CASSQVAVSEQYV. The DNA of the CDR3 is TGTGCCAGCAGCCAAGTTGCAGTCTCCGAGCAGTACGTC.

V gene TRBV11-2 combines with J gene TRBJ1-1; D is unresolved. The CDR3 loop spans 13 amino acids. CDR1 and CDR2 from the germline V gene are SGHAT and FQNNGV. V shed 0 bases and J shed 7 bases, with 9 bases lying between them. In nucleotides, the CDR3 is TGTGCCAGCAGCTTAGATCCGCAGCGTGAAGCTTTCTTT. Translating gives CASSLDPQREAFF.

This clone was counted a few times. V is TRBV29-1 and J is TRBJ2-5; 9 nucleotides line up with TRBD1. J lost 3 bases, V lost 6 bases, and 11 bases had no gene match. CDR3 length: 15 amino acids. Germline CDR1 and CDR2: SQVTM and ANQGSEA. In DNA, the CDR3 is TGCAGCGTGGAAACAGGGGGCGGACGGGAAGAGACCCAGTACTTC. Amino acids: CSVETGGGREETQYF.

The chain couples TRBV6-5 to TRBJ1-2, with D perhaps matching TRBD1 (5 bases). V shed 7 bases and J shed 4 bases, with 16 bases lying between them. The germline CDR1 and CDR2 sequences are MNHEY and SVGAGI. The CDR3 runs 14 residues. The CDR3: CASNRKAGVYGYTF. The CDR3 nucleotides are TGTGCCAGCAATCGGAAAGCGGGGGTCTATGGCTACACCTTC.

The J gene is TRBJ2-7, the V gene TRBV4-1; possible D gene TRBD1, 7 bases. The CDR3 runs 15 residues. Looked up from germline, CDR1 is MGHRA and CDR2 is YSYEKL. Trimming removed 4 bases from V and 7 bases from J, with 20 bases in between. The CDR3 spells CASSPSGGRTREQYF. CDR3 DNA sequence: TGCGCCAGCAGCCCTTCAGGGGGGCGGACGCGTGAGCAGTACTTC.

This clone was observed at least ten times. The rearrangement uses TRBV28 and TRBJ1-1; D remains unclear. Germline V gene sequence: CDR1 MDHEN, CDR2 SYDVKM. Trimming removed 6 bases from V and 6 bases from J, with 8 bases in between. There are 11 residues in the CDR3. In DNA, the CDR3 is TGTGCCAGCAGAGGTAAGCCTGAAGCTTTCTTT. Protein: CASRGKPEAFF.

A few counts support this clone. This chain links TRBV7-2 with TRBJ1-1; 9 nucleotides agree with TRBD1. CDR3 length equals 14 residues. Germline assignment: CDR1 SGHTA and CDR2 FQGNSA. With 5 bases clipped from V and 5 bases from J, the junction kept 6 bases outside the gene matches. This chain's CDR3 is CASSDDRGVTEAFF. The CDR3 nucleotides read TGTGCCAGCAGCGATGACAGGGGGGTAACTGAAGCTTTCTTT.

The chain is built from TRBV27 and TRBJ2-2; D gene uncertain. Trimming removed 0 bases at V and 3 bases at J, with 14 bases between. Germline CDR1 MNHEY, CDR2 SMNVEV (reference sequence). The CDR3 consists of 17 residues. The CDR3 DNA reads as TGTGCCAGCAGTTTATCGTGGGCCGGCCCAGACACCGGGGAGCTGTTTTTT. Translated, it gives CASSLSWAGPDTGELFF.

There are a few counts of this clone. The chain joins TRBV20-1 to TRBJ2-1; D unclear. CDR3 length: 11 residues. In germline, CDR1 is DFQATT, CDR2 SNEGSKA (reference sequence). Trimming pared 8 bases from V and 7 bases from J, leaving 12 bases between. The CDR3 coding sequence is TGCAGTAGCGTCCTGGGGAATGAGCAGTTCTTC. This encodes CSSVLGNEQFF.

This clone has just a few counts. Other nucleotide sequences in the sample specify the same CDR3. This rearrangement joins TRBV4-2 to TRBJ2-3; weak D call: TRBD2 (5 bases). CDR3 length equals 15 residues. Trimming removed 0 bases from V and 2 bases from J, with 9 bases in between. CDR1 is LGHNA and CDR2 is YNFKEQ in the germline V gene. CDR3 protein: CASSQDRRDTDTQYF. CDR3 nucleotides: TGTGCCAGCAGCCAAGATAGACGGGACACAGATACGCAGTATTTT.

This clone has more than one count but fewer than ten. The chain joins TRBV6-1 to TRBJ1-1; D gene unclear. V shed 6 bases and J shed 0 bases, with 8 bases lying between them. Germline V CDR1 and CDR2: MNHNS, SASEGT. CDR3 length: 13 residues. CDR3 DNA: TGTGCCAGCAGCAGAGGGTTGAACACTGAAGCTTTCTTT. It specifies CASSRGLNTEAFF.

The CDR3 sequence: CASSSQGGAEAFF. The CDR3, as DNA: TGTGCCAGCAGTTCCCAGGGTGGCGCTGAAGCTTTCTTT. The V and J genes are TRBV6-6 and TRBJ1-1, with a possible D match to TRBD1 (5 bases). Germline CDR1 reads MNHNY; CDR2 reads SVGAGI (reference sequence). The CDR3 sequence is 13 residues long. Between the trimmed V and J ends, which lost 4 bases and 6 bases, there was a span of 12 bases.